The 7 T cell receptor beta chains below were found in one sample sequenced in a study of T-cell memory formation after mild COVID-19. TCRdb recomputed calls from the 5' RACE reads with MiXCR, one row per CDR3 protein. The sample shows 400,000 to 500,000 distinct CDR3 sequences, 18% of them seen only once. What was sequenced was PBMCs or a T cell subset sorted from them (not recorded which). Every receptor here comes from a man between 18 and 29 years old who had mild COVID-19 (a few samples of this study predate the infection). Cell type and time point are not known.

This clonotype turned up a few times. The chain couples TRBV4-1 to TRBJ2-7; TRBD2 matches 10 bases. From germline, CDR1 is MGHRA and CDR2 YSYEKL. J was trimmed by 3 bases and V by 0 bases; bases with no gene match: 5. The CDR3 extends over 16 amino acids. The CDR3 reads CASSQEELAGIYEQYF. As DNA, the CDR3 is TGCGCCAGCAGCCAAGAGGAACTAGCGGGGATCTACGAGCAGTACTTC.

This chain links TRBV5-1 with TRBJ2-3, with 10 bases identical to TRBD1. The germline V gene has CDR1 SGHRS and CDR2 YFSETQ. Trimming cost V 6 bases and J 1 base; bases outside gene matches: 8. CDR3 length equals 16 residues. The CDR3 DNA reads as TGCGCCAGCACCTCACTAGGGACAGGGGGCACAGATACGCAGTATTTT. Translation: CASTSLGTGGTDTQYF.

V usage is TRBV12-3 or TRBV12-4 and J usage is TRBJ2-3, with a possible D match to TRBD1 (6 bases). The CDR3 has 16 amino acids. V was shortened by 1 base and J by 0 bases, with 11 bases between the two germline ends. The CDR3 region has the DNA TGTGCCAGCAGTTTAGGACAGGACTCTAGCACAGATACGCAGTATTTT. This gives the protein CASSLGQDSSTDTQYF.

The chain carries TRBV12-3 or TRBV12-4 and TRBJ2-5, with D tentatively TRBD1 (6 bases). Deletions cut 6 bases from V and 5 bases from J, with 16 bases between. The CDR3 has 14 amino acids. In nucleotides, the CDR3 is TGTGCCAGCAGACAAAGCATGGGGGCGGAGACCCAGTACTTC. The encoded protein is CASRQSMGAETQYF.

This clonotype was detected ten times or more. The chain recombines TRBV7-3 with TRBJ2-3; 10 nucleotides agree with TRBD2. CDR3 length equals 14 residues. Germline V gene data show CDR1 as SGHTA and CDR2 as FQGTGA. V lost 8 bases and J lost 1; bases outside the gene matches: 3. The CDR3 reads CASSSGGGTDTQYF. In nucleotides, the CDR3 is TGTGCCAGCTCCAGCGGGGGGGGCACAGATACGCAGTATTTT.

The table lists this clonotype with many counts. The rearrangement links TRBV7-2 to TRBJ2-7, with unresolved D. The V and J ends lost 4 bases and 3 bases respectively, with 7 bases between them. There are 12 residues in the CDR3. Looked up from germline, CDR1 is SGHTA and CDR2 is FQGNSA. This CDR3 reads CASSYDLYEQYF. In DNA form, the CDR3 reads TGTGCCAGCAGCTACGACCTCTACGAGCAGTACTTC.

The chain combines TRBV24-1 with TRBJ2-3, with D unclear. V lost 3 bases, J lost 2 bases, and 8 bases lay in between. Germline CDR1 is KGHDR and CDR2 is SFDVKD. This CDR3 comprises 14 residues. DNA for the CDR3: TGTGCCACCAGTGATCGCCACCTCACAGATACGCAGTATTTT. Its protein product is CATSDRHLTDTQYF.